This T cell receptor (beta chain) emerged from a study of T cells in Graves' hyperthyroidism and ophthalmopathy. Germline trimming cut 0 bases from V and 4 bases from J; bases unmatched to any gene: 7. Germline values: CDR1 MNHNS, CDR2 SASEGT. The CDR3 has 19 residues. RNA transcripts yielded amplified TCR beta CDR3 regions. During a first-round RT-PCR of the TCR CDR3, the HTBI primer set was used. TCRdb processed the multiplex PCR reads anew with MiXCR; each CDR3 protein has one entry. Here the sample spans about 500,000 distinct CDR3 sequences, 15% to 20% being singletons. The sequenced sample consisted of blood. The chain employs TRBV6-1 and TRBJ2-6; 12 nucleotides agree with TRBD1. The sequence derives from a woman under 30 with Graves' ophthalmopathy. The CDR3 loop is CASSEASGTGGYGANVLTF. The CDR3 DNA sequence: TGTGCCAGCAGTGAAGCCTCCGGGACAGGGGGCTACGGGGCCAACGTCCTGACTTTC.